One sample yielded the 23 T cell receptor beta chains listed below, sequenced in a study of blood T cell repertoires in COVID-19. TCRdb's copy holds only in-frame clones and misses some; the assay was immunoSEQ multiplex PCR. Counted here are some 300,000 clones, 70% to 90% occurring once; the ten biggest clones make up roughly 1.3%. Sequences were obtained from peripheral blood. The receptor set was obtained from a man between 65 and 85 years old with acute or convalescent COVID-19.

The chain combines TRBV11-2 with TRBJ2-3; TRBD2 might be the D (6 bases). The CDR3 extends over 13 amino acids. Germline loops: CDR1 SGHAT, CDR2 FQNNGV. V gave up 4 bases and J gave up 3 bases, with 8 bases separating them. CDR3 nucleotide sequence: TGTGCCAGCAGCTCGCTAGCGACAGATACGCAGTATTTT. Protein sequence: CASSSLATDTQYF.

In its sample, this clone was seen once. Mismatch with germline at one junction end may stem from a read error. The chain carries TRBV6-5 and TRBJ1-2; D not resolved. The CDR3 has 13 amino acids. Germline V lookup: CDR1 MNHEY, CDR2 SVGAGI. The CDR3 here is CASRYTGAYDYTF. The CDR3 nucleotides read TGTGCCAGCAGGTATACCGGAGCCTATGACTACACCTTC.

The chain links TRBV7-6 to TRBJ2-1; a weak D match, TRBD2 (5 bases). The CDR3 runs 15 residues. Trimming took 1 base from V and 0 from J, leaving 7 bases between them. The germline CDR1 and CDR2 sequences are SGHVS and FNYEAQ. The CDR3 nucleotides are TGTGCCAGCAGCTTAGTGGGGAGCTCCTACAATGAGCAGTTCTTC. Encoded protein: CASSLVGSSYNEQFF.

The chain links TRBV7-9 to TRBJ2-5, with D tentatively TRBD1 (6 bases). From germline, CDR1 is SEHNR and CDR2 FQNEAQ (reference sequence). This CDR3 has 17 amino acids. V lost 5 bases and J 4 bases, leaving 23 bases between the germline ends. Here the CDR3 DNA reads TGTGCCAGCAGCCCAAGGGCTGGGACACCTCTAATAGAGACCCAGTACTTC. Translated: CASSPRAGTPLIETQYF.

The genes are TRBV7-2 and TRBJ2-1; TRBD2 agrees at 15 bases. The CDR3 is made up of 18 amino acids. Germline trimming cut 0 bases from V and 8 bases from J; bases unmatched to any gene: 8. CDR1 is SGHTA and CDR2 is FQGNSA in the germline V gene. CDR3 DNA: TGTGCCAGCAGCTTAGCAAAGGGACTAGCGGGAGGTGTTGATGAGCAGTTCTTC. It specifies CASSLAKGLAGGVDEQFF.

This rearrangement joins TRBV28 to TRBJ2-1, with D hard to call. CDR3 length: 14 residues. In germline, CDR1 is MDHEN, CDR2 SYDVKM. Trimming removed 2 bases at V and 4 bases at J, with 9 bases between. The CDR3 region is CASSLAVTYNEQFF. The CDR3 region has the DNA TGTGCCAGCAGTTTAGCGGTAACTTACAATGAGCAGTTCTTC.

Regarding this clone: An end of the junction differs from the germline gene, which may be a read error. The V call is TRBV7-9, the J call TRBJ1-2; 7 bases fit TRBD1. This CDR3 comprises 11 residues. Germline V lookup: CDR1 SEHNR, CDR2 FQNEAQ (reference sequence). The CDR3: CASSFKGQLLF. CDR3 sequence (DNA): TGTGCCAGCAGCTTCAAGGGACAGCTCCTCTTC.

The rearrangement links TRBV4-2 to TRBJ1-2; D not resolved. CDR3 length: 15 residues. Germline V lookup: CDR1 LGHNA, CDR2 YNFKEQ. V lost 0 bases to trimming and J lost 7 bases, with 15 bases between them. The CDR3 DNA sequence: TGTGCCAGCAGCCAAGATTTGGAGGGCTTGGTTGGCTACACCTTC. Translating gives CASSQDLEGLVGYTF.

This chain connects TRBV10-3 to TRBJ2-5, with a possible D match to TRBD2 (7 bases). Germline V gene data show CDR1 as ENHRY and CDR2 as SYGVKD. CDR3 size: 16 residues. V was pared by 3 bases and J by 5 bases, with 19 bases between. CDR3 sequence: CAISEKGGGSGETQYF. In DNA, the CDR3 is TGTGCCATCAGTGAAAAGGGGGGAGGGTCAGGCGAGACCCAGTACTTC.

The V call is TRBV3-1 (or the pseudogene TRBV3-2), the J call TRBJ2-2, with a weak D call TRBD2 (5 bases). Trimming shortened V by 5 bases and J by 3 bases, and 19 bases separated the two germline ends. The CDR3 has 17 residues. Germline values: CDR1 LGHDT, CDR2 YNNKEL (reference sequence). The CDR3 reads CASSSTPGGLYTGELFF. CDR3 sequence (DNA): TGTGCCAGCAGCTCTACCCCTGGAGGTCTGTACACCGGGGAGCTGTTTTTT.

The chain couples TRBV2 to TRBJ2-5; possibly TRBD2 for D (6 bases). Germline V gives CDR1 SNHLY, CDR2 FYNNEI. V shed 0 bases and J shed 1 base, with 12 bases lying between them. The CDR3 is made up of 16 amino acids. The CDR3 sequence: CASSEAGGPRQETQYF. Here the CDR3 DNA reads TGTGCCAGCAGTGAAGCAGGAGGGCCCCGCCAAGAGACCCAGTACTTC.

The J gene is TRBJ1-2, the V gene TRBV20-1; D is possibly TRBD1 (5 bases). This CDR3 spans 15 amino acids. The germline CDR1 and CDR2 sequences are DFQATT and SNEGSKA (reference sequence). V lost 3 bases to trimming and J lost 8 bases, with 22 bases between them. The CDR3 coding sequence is TGCAGTGCTAGTGCCGCCGGCAGGGCCAATTCGGGCTACACCTTC. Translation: CSASAAGRANSGYTF.

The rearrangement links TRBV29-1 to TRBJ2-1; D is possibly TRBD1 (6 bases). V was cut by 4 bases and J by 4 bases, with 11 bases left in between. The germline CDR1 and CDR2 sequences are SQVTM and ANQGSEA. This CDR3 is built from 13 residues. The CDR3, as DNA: TGCAGCGTTGGTACAGGGTTGTACAATGAGCAGTTCTTC. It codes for CSVGTGLYNEQFF.

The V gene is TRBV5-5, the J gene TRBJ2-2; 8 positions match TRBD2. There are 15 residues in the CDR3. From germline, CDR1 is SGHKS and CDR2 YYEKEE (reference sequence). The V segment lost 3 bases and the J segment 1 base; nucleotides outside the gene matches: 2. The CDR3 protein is CASSWGLENTGELFF. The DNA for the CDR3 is TGTGCCAGCAGCTGGGGACTAGAGAACACCGGGGAGCTGTTTTTT.

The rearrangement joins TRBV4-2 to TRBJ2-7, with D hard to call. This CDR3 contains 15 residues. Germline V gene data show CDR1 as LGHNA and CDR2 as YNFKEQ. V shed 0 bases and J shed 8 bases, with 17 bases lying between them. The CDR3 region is CASSQDVSSANKQYF. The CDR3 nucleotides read TGTGCCAGCAGCCAAGATGTTTCTAGTGCTAATAAGCAGTACTTC.

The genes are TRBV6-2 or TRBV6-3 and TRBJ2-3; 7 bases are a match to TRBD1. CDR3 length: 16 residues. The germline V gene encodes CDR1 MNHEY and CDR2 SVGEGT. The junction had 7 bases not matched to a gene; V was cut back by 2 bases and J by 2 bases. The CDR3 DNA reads TGTGCCAGCAGTTACCCTCAGGGACAGTTCACAGATACGCAGTATTTT. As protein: CASSYPQGQFTDTQYF.

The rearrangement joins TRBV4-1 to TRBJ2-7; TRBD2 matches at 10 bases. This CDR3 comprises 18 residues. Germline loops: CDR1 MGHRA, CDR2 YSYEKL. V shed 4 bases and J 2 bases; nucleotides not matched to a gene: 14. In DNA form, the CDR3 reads TGCGCCAGCAGCCCGCGAGACATTAGACTAGCGGGTGCCTACGAGCAGTACTTC. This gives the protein CASSPRDIRLAGAYEQYF.

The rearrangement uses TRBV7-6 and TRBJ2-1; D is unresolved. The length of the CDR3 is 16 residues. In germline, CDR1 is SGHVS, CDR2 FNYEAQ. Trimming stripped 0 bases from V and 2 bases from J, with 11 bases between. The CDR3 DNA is TGTGCCAGCAGCTTAGCGGTGGCGGCCACCTACAATGAGCAGTTCTTC. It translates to CASSLAVAATYNEQFF.

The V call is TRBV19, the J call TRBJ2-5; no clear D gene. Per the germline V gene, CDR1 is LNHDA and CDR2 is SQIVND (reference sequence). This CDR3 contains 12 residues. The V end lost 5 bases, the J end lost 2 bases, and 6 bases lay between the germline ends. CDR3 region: CASSLRQETQYF. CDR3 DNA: TGTGCCAGTAGTCTCAGACAAGAGACCCAGTACTTC.

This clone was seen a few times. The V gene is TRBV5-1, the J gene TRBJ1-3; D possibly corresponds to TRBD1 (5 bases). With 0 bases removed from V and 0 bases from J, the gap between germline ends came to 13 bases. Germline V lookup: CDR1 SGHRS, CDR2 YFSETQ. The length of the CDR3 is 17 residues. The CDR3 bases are TGCGCCAGCAGCTTGGGGGGCGGCGGGGTCTCTGGAAACACCATATATTTT. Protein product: CASSLGGGGVSGNTIYF.

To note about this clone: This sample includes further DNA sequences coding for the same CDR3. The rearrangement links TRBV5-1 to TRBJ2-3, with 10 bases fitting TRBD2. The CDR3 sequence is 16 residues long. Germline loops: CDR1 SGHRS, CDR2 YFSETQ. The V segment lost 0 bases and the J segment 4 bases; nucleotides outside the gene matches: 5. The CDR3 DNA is TGCGCCAGCAGCTTGGGGGGGCTAGCGGGAGCAGATACGCAGTATTTT. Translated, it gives CASSLGGLAGADTQYF.

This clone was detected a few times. Written as DNA, the CDR3 is TGTGCCAGTAGCGGGATTGGGCAGCCCCAGCATTTT. Protein: CASSGIGQPQHF. V is TRBV19 and J is TRBJ1-5; D remains ambiguous. The V end lost 6 bases, the J end lost 7 bases, and 10 bases lay between the germline ends. The CDR3 is 12 residues long. In germline, CDR1 is LNHDA, CDR2 SQIVND (reference sequence).

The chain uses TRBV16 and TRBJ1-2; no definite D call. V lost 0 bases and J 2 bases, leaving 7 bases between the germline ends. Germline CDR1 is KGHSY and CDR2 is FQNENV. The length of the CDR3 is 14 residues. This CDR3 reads CASSQSSGNYGYTF. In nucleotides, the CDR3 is TGTGCCAGCAGCCAATCGTCGGGGAACTATGGCTACACCTTC.